This entry is about one T cell receptor (beta chain). The primer mix had 60 Vbeta and 13 Jbeta primers. Clones were read by immunoSEQ multiplex PCR, and TCRdb kept only the in-frame ones, dropping some. In total, the table holds roughly 200,000 clones. This CDR3 has 18 amino acids. The germline CDR1 and CDR2 sequences are SGHNT and YENEEA. With 1 base removed from V and 3 bases from J, the gap between germline ends came to 21 bases. The entry originates in a study of cytomegalovirus exposure and HLA in healthy donors. Sequences were obtained from PBMCs. The chain has TRBV11-3 and TRBJ2-5; D perhaps matches TRBD1 (7 bases). This receptor was taken from a girl aged 2 to 9 in good health and CMV-seropositive. The CDR3 here is CASSLGRTRVRGEETQYF. Written as DNA, the CDR3 is TGTGCCAGCAGCTTAGGCAGGACCAGGGTCAGGGGGGAAGAGACCCAGTACTTC. The whole variable domain, remainder taken from reference TRBV11-3 and TRBJ2-5, is EAGVVQSPRYKIIEKKQPVAFWCNPISGHNTLYWYLQNLGQGPELLIRYENEEAVDDSQLPKDRFSAERLKGVDSTLKIQPAELGDSAVYLCASSLGRTRVRGEETQYFGPGTRLLVL.